The 32 T cell receptor beta chains presented below share a single source sample, sequenced in a study of blood T cell repertoires in COVID-19. Profiling relied on immunoSEQ multiplex PCR, and the TCRdb table lists in-frame clones only, not all of them. The data show 150,000 to 200,000 clones, with approximately 95% seen just once and 4.6% held by the top ten. Sequencing was carried out using peripheral blood. The source of these receptors is a woman in her fifties or sixties with acute or convalescent COVID-19.

The chain combines TRBV13 with TRBJ1-1; TRBD1 matches at 10 bases. The CDR3 is 14 amino acids. The V gene end was trimmed by 6 bases and the J gene end by 3 bases; junction bases not matched to a gene: 4. Per germline, CDR1 PRHDT and CDR2 FYEKMQ (reference sequence). CDR3 sequence: CASRRTGGYTEAFF. CDR3 bases: TGTGCCAGCAGAAGGACAGGGGGGTACACTGAAGCTTTCTTT.

The chain employs TRBV4-1 and TRBJ1-1; 7 positions agree with TRBD1. CDR1 MGHRA and CDR2 YSYEKL come from the germline V gene. J lost 4 bases, V lost 0 bases, and 2 bases had no gene match. The CDR3 sequence is 14 residues long. The CDR3 DNA reads as TGCGCCAGCAGCCAAGACTCAGGGGGCACTGAAGCTTTCTTT. It codes for CASSQDSGGTEAFF.

This clone was seen many times. The V and J genes are TRBV7-9 and TRBJ1-2, with D possibly being TRBD1 (6 bases). This CDR3 region has 15 residues. Germline CDR1 reads SEHNR; CDR2 reads FQNEAQ (reference sequence). V was shortened by 1 base and J by 7 bases, with 16 bases between the two germline ends. The CDR3 sequence: CASSLVVGRGGGYTF. CDR3 sequence (DNA): TGTGCCAGCAGCTTAGTTGTCGGCAGGGGCGGTGGCTACACCTTC. The complete variable domain, with remaining parts taken from reference TRBV7-9 and TRBJ1-2, reads DTGVSQNPRHKITKRGQNVTFRCDPISEHNRLYWYRQTLGQGPEFLTYFQNEAQLEKSRLLSDRFSAERPKGSFSTLEIQRTEQGDSAMYLCASSLVVGRGGGYTFGSGTRLTVV.

This chain connects TRBV11-2 to TRBJ2-5; 7 bases are shared with TRBD1. The V gene end was trimmed by 5 bases and the J gene end by 4 bases; junction bases not matched to a gene: 10. CDR1 SGHAT and CDR2 FQNNGV come from the germline V gene. This CDR3 has 15 amino acids. The CDR3 loop reads CASSRRQGPIETQYF. The CDR3 nucleotides read TGTGCCAGCAGCCGGCGACAGGGACCCATAGAGACCCAGTACTTC.

J is TRBJ1-5 and V is TRBV6-5; tentative D call: TRBD1 (5 bases). V was clipped by 7 bases and J by 5 bases, with 18 bases between them. The CDR3 is made up of 15 amino acids. CDR1 is MNHEY, CDR2 SVGAGI, per germline. Written as DNA, the CDR3 is TGTGCCAGCACCGCGGGAATTAGGGGCGATCAGCCCCAGCATTTT. Encoded protein: CASTAGIRGDQPQHF.

This rearrangement joins TRBV30 to TRBJ2-5; D possibly corresponds to TRBD1 (5 bases). The CDR3 runs to 14 residues. Germline CDR1 reads GTSNPN; CDR2 reads SVGIG (reference sequence). Trimming removed 6 bases at V and 2 bases at J, with 16 bases between. The chain's CDR3 is CACPRQGTQETQYF. The CDR3 DNA follows: TGTGCCTGCCCAAGGCAGGGCACTCAAGAGACCCAGTACTTC. Drawing the rest from reference TRBV30 and TRBJ2-5, the complete variable domain is SQTIHQWPATLVQPVGSPLSLECTVEGTSNPNLYWYRQAAGRGLQLLFYSVGIGQISSEVPQNLSASRPQDRQFILSSKKLLLSDSGFYLCACPRQGTQETQYFGPGTRLLVL.

The rearrangement joins TRBV7-8 to TRBJ1-3; 7 positions match TRBD1. The CDR3 loop spans 18 amino acids. Germline-derived CDR1 and CDR2 are SGHVS and FQNEAQ. V was pared by 5 bases and J by 4 bases, with 17 bases of the junction left unmatched. The CDR3 loop is CASSQRIQGKGLGNTIYF. The CDR3, as DNA: TGTGCCAGCAGCCAACGCATACAGGGGAAGGGTTTGGGAAACACCATATATTTT.

The V gene is TRBV14, the J gene TRBJ1-1; 8 bases align to TRBD1. V lost 4 bases to trimming and J lost 1 base; unmatched junction nucleotides: 5. Per germline, CDR1 SGHDN and CDR2 FVKESK. This CDR3 has 15 residues. The CDR3 loop is CASSRLGQGNTEAFF. CDR3 DNA: TGTGCCAGCAGCCGATTAGGACAGGGGAACACTGAAGCTTTCTTT.

The rearrangement joins TRBV20-1 to TRBJ1-4; D ambiguous. Trimming stripped 6 bases from V and 7 bases from J, with 9 bases between. The germline V gene has CDR1 DFQATT and CDR2 SNEGSKA (reference sequence). The CDR3 is 11 amino acids. CDR3 coding DNA: TGCAGTGCCCGAGGAGGTGAAAAACTGTTTTTT. Translation: CSARGGEKLFF.

The gene calls are TRBV6-5 and TRBJ2-7; tentative D call: TRBD2 (6 bases). Germline V gene lookup returns CDR1 MNHEY and CDR2 SVGAGI. The CDR3 runs 14 residues. The V end lost 8 bases, the J end lost 2 bases, and 16 bases lay between the germline ends. CDR3 sequence reads: CASLSGGFPYEQYF. The CDR3 DNA reads as TGTGCCAGCCTTAGCGGAGGCTTCCCCTACGAGCAGTACTTC.

This chain connects TRBV18 to TRBJ2-1, with TRBD1 identical over 7 bases. This CDR3 is 13 amino acids long. V dropped 4 bases and J dropped 5; count of bases not matched to a gene: 2. The germline V gene has CDR1 KGHSH and CDR2 LQKENI. DNA for the CDR3: TGTGCCAGCTCACTCGGACAGGACAATGAGCAGTTCTTC. Translation: CASSLGQDNEQFF.

The chain joins TRBV5-1 to TRBJ2-6, with 7 bases fitting TRBD1. The CDR3 is 15 amino acids. The germline gives CDR1 SGHRS, CDR2 YFSETQ. After removal of 4 bases from V and 2 bases from J, the junction contained 3 bases not matched to a gene. The CDR3 DNA follows: TGCGCCAGCAGCCCAGGGGGTCCTGGGGCCAACGTCCTGACTTTC. This encodes CASSPGGPGANVLTF.

The chain joins TRBV7-9 to TRBJ2-1, with 10 bases matching TRBD1. Germline values: CDR1 SEHNR, CDR2 FQNEAQ (reference sequence). V dropped 2 bases and J dropped 7; count of bases not matched to a gene: 2. The CDR3 extends over 14 amino acids. CDR3 DNA: TGTGCCAGCAGCTTACAGGACAGGGGGAATGAGCAGTTCTTC. It is translated as CASSLQDRGNEQFF.

The chain combines TRBV19 with TRBJ2-1; TRBD2 agrees at 12 bases. The CDR3 has 18 residues. The junction had 4 bases not matched to a gene; V was cut back by 1 base and J by 0 bases. CDR1 and CDR2 from the germline V gene are LNHDA and SQIVND (reference sequence). CDR3 sequence: CASSIGLAGAYSYNEQFF. The CDR3 DNA is TGTGCCAGTAGTATAGGACTAGCGGGGGCCTACTCCTACAATGAGCAGTTCTTC. Using reference TRBV19 and TRBJ2-1 for the parts outside the CDR3, the full variable domain is DGGITQSPKYLFRKEGQNVTLSCEQNLNHDAMYWYRQDPGQGLRLIYYSQIVNDFQKGDIAEGYSVSREKKESFPLTVTSAQKNPTAFYLCASSIGLAGAYSYNEQFFGPGTRLTVL.

The rearrangement joins TRBV21-1 to TRBJ2-1; the table assigns TRBD1, which was not confirmed against the DNA. TRBV21-1 is deemed a pseudogene. The CDR3 loop spans 18 amino acids. The CDR3, as DNA: TGTGCCAGCACCCCTAGGGGTTGGCTTATCTGCGGTTATAGGGGGCAGTTCTTC. The encoded protein is CASTPRGWLICGYRGQFF.

The chain couples TRBV19 to TRBJ1-2; D perhaps matches TRBD1 (5 bases). CDR1 LNHDA and CDR2 SQIVND come from the germline V gene (reference sequence). The CDR3 runs 13 residues. The V end was cut by 4 bases, the J end by 6 bases, with 12 bases between. This CDR3 reads CASSKVPGNGYTF. CDR3 nucleotide sequence: TGTGCCAGTAGTAAAGTACCAGGGAATGGCTACACCTTC.

The chain links TRBV7-8 to TRBJ2-5, with a possible D match to TRBD1 (6 bases). V shed 1 base and J shed 5 bases, with 11 bases lying between them. Germline V gene sequence: CDR1 SGHVS, CDR2 FQNEAQ. The CDR3 consists of 14 residues. The CDR3 protein is CASSLDWQGETQYF. CDR3 in DNA: TGTGCCAGCAGCTTAGACTGGCAGGGGGAGACCCAGTACTTC.

For the CDR3, the DNA is TGTGCCAGTAGTATGCCAGGGTCCCCCTACGAGCAGTACTTC. It codes for CASSMPGSPYEQYF. This chain connects TRBV19 to TRBJ2-7; TRBD1 is a possible D gene (5 bases). The germline gives CDR1 LNHDA, CDR2 SQIVND (reference sequence). The V end lost 3 bases, the J end lost 2 bases, and 11 bases lay between the germline ends. The CDR3 is 14 amino acids.

This clone was found once. The chain joins TRBV6-2 or TRBV6-3 to TRBJ2-2, with D possibly being TRBD2 (5 bases). V lost 0 bases to trimming and J lost 4 bases, with 15 bases between them. The CDR3 is 17 amino acids. CDR1 and CDR2 (germline): MNHEY, SVGEGT. In DNA, the CDR3 is TGTGCCAGCAGTTACTCCAGAAGCGGTATTAGCACCGGGGAGCTGTTTTTT. It codes for CASSYSRSGISTGELFF.

J is TRBJ2-7 and V is TRBV9; D may be TRBD1 (5 bases). Germline V gene lookup returns CDR1 SGDLS and CDR2 YYNGEE. The CDR3 covers 14 residues. Trimming left V 4 bases short and J 0 bases short, with 11 bases between. CDR3 residues: CASSPQGTSYEQYF. Here the CDR3 DNA reads TGTGCCAGCAGCCCTCAGGGTACCTCCTACGAGCAGTACTTC.

This chain links TRBV12-3 or TRBV12-4 with TRBJ1-1, with D possibly TRBD1 on 6 matching bases. Trimming stripped 8 bases from V and 7 bases from J, with 17 bases between. The CDR3 is made up of 13 amino acids. CDR3 bases: TGTGCCAGCGCTGGACAGCTGGGTGGTGAAGCTTTCTTT. This sequence encodes CASAGQLGGEAFF.

The chain recombines TRBV9 with TRBJ1-3, with 7 positions matching TRBD1. Trimming at V came to 7 bases and at J to 0 bases, leaving 10 bases not matched to a gene. CDR1 and CDR2 from the germline V gene are SGDLS and YYNGEE. This CDR3 spans 16 amino acids. CDR3 DNA sequence: TGTGCCAGCGGAGATACAGGGGTCATCTCTGGAAACACCATATATTTT. As protein: CASGDTGVISGNTIYF.

The V gene is TRBV18, the J gene TRBJ1-2, with 7 bases that match TRBD1. The V gene's germline CDR1 is KGHSH and CDR2 LQKENI. J lost 1 base, V lost 3 bases, and 8 bases had no gene match. The CDR3 consists of 16 residues. The CDR3 is CASSPIRDRNNYGYTF. The CDR3 DNA sequence: TGTGCCAGCTCACCCATCAGGGACAGAAATAACTATGGCTACACCTTC.

The V gene is TRBV24-1, the J gene TRBJ1-1; D is undetermined. V lost 7 bases and J lost 0, with 8 bases in between. Per the germline V gene, CDR1 is KGHDR and CDR2 is SFDVKD. The CDR3 loop spans 13 amino acids. The CDR3 sequence is CATRLAMNTEAFF. In DNA form, the CDR3 reads TGTGCCACCAGACTCGCGATGAACACTGAAGCTTTCTTT.

The chain employs TRBV19 and TRBJ1-5, with a possible D match to TRBD1 (5 bases). V lost 9 bases to trimming and J lost 2 bases, with 17 bases between them. There are 15 residues in the CDR3. Germline CDR1 and CDR2: LNHDA and SQIVND (reference sequence). CDR3 amino acids: CARGAWGAGNQPQHF. The CDR3 DNA is TGTGCCAGAGGGGCCTGGGGCGCGGGCAATCAGCCCCAGCATTTT.

DNA for the CDR3: TGTGCCAGCAGCCAGGACAGTAATAATTCACCCCTCCACTTT. Translated: CASSQDSNNSPLHF. The gene calls are TRBV3-1 (or the pseudogene TRBV3-2) and TRBJ1-6; D perhaps matches TRBD1 (6 bases). The CDR3 runs to 14 residues. The germline CDR1 and CDR2 sequences are LGHDT and YNNKEL (reference sequence). Trimming removed 3 bases at V and 5 bases at J, with 8 bases between.

This clone has more than one count but fewer than ten. V and J are TRBV4-3 and TRBJ1-5, with TRBD1 matching over 7 bases. J was trimmed by 6 bases and V by 3 bases; bases with no gene match: 5. This CDR3 spans 14 amino acids. Per germline, CDR1 LGHNA and CDR2 YSLEER. The CDR3 loop is CASSQDRSIQPQHF. The CDR3 DNA reads as TGCGCCAGCAGCCAGGACAGGAGTATTCAGCCCCAGCATTTT.

The chain has TRBV6-1 and TRBJ1-6; D possibly corresponds to TRBD1 (6 bases). The ends were cut back, 3 bases at V and 7 bases at J, with 16 bases in the middle. Per germline, CDR1 MNHNS and CDR2 SASEGT. This CDR3 has 16 amino acids. The CDR3 DNA reads TGTGCCAGCAGTGAGGTGGGGGCGCTTGGAAATTCACCCCTCCACTTT. It specifies CASSEVGALGNSPLHF.

The chain has TRBV10-2 and TRBJ2-7, with 9 bases that match TRBD1. The V gene end was trimmed by 7 bases and the J gene end by 4 bases; junction bases not matched to a gene: 2. This CDR3 has 12 residues. The V gene's germline CDR1 is WSHSY and CDR2 SAAADI. CDR3 bases: TGCGCCAGCACGGACAGGGGTTACGAGCAGTACTTC. Protein: CASTDRGYEQYF.

The chain combines TRBV9 with TRBJ2-1, with 8 bases lining up with TRBD2. The germline CDR1 and CDR2 sequences are SGDLS and YYNGEE. This CDR3 has 16 residues. V gave up 0 bases and J gave up 3 bases; unmatched junction bases: 5. DNA of the CDR3: TGTGCCAGCAGCGTAGGAGGAGCGGGGGTCTACAATGAGCAGTTCTTC. It is translated as CASSVGGAGVYNEQFF.

With respect to this clone: The same CDR3 arises from other DNA sequences in this sample as well. The V gene is TRBV5-1, the J gene TRBJ1-5; D may be TRBD1 (6 bases). The CDR3 length is 16 residues. Between the trimmed V and J ends, which lost 5 bases and 0 bases, there was a span of 15 bases. In germline, CDR1 is SGHRS, CDR2 YFSETQ. In DNA form, the CDR3 reads TGCGCCAGCAGTTCCGGGACACTGGATAGCAATCAGCCCCAGCATTTT. It is translated as CASSSGTLDSNQPQHF.

The chain links TRBV30 to TRBJ2-1, with 9 bases that match TRBD2. Germline CDR1 GTSNPN, CDR2 SVGIG (reference sequence). The trim removed 1 base at V and 7 bases at J, leaving 11 bases unmatched. The CDR3 is 16 residues long. CDR3 sequence (DNA): TGTGCCTGGAGTGGGTTAGCGGGAGAGGCGGGGAATGAGCAGTTCTTC. Amino acid sequence: CAWSGLAGEAGNEQFF. Full variable domain (remainder filled in from reference TRBV30 and TRBJ2-1): SQTIHQWPATLVQPVGSPLSLECTVEGTSNPNLYWYRQAAGRGLQLLFYSVGIGQISSEVPQNLSASRPQDRQFILSSKKLLLSDSGFYLCAWSGLAGEAGNEQFFGPGTRLTVL.